This is a list of T cell receptor beta chains from one sample in a study of T cells in Graves' hyperthyroidism and ophthalmopathy. TCRdb independently ran MiXCR on the multiplex PCR reads; one entry per CDR3 protein. The sample comprises a few hundred thousand distinct CDR3 sequences, roughly an eighth of which are singletons, and roughly 35% rests with the top ten. Sequenced input: blood. The origin of the receptors is a woman between 40 and 55 years old with Graves' ophthalmopathy. The CDR3 runs from the conserved cysteine through the conserved F or W.

length: 16
V: TRBV7-2
J: TRBJ1-4
CDR3: CASSLGAGLTPRELFF

length: 16
V: TRBV12-3/TRBV12-4
J: TRBJ1-5
CDR3: CASSFSTGRANQPQHF

length: 15
V: TRBV5-6
J: TRBJ1-4
CDR3: CASSDAGTGSGKLFF

length: 14
V: TRBV19
J: TRBJ2-7
CDR3: CASSIQGFGYEQYF

length: 15
V: TRBV7-2
J: TRBJ2-1
CDR3: CASRTSGGAGNEQFF

length: 13
V: TRBV15
J: TRBJ2-3
CDR3: CATRSGSTDTQYF

length: 16
V: TRBV12-5
J: TRBJ2-6
CDR3: CASGITGESGANVLTF

length: 21
V: TRBV2
J: TRBJ2-3
CDR3: CASSPLRGGRLDRGGADTQYF

length: 15
V: TRBV5-1
J: TRBJ1-1
CDR3: CASSSTGGTNTEAFF

length: 15
V: TRBV19
J: TRBJ2-3
CDR3: CASSIVGIGTDTQYF

length: 17
V: TRBV20-1
J: TRBJ1-4
CDR3: CSATRLIWGQGTEKLFF

length: 13
V: TRBV6-1
J: TRBJ1-1
CDR3: CASSVLGDTEAFF

length: 13
V: TRBV3-1
J: TRBJ1-2
CDR3: CASSQRTYYGYTF

length: 15
V: TRBV29-1
J: TRBJ2-3
CDR3: CSVHFTSGRTDTQYF

length: 15
V: TRBV29-1
J: TRBJ2-3
CDR3: CSVEISGGETDTQYF

length: 14
V: TRBV4-1
J: TRBJ1-2
CDR3: CASSQEQGMYGYTF

length: 16
V: TRBV12-5
J: TRBJ2-1
CDR3: CASGLARETGDNEQFF

length: 16
V: TRBV10-1
J: TRBJ1-6
CDR3: CASSEDRGLWNSPLHF

length: 17
V: TRBV7-6
J: TRBJ1-1
CDR3: CASSPRRDNALGDEAFF

length: 14
V: TRBV20-1
J: TRBJ2-1
CDR3: CSADGGLSKNEQFF

length: 16
V: TRBV5-6
J: TRBJ2-7
CDR3: CASSFRTSGTSYEQYF

length: 13
V: TRBV10-2
J: TRBJ2-3
CDR3: CASSEYRSDTQYF

length: 14
V: TRBV19
J: TRBJ2-7
CDR3: CASSTSGQLSEQYF

length: 13
V: TRBV30
J: TRBJ1-1
CDR3: CAWSRADRAEAFF

length: 13
V: TRBV12-3/TRBV12-4
J: TRBJ1-5
CDR3: CASSFDRAQPQHF

length: 15
V: TRBV6-1
J: TRBJ2-7
CDR3: CASRGLQGAQPEQYF

length: 15
V: TRBV30
J: TRBJ1-2
CDR3: CAWSAPDRGPYGYTF

length: 12
V: TRBV29-1
J: TRBJ2-7
CDR3: CSVGTPTYEQYF

length: 17
V: TRBV27
J: TRBJ1-1
CDR3: CASSLFWTGGYNTEAFF

length: 13
V: TRBV19
J: TRBJ1-2
CDR3: CASSIVAGRGYTF

length: 17
V: TRBV18
J: TRBJ1-5
CDR3: CASSPPPDRVVAQPQHF

length: 17
V: TRBV5-1
J: TRBJ2-1
CDR3: CASSLGGQGKGYNEQFF

length: 17
V: TRBV7-9
J: TRBJ2-1
CDR3: CASSPSSGTGPYNEQFF

length: 14
V: TRBV7-7
J: TRBJ2-1
CDR3: CASSLEPGVSEQFF

length: 14
V: TRBV24-1
J: TRBJ2-1
CDR3: CATSNWGDHNEQFF

length: 15
V: TRBV20-1
J: TRBJ2-7
CDR3: CSASTLTSGIYEQYF

length: 16
V: TRBV3-1
J: TRBJ1-6
CDR3: CASNPGQGMRNSPLHF

length: 15
V: TRBV2
J: TRBJ1-3
CDR3: CASSLTTGTGNTIYF

length: 14
V: TRBV6-1
J: TRBJ2-5
CDR3: CASSEMTSGETQYF

length: 12
V: TRBV12-5
J: TRBJ2-5
CDR3: CASSQFGETQYF